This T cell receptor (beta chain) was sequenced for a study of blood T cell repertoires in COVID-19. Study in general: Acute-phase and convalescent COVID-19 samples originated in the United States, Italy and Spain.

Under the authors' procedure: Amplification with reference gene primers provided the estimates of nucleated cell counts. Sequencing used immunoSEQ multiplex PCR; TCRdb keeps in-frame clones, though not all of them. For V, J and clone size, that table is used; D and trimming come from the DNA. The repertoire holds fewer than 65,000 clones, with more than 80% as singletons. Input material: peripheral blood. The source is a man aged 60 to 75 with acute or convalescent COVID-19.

This chain's CDR3 is CASSRDIAGDPYNEQFF. The CDR3 DNA reads as TGTGCCAGCAGCAGGGACATAGCGGGAGACCCCTACAATGAGCAGTTCTTC. The chain recombines TRBV21-1 with TRBJ2-1; the table gives TRBD2 as D, unverified against the DNA. TRBV21-1 represents a pseudogene. CDR3 length: 17 amino acids.